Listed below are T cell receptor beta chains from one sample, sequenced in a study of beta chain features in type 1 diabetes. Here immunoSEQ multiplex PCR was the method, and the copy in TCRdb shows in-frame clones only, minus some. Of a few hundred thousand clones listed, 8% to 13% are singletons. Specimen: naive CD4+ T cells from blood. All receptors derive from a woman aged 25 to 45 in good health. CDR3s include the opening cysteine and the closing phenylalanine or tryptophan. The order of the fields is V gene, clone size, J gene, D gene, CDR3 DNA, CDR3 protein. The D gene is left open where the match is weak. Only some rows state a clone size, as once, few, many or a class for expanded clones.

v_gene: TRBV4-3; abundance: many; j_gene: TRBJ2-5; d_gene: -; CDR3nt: TGCGCCAGCAGCCAAGACCGGGTGGAGACCCAGTACTTC; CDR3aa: CASSQDRVETQYF
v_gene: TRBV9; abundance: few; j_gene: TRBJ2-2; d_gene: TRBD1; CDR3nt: TGTGCCAGCAGTGCCGGGACAGCCCACACCGGGGAGCTGTTTTTT; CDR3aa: CASSAGTAHTGELFF
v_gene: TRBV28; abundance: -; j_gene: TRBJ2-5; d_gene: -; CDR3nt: TGTGCCAGCAGTTTATTACGGGAGACCCAGTACTTC; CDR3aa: CASSLLRETQYF
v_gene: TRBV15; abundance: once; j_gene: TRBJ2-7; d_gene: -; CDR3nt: TGTGCCACCAGCAGAGTGGGCAGGCCACCCTACGAGCAGTACTTC; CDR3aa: CATSRVGRPPYEQYF
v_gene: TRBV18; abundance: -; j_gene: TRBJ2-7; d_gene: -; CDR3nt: TGTGCCAGCTCACCACCAGGGGGACGGTACGAGCAGTACTTC; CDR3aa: CASSPPGGRYEQYF
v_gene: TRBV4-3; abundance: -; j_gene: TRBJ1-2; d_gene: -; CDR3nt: TGCGCCAGCAGCCAAGGGTTTTCTGTCAGCTATGGCTACACCTTC; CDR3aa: CASSQGFSVSYGYTF
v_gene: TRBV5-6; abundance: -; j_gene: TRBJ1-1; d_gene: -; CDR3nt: TGTGCCAGCAGCCGACAACTCATGAACACTGAAGCTTTCTTT; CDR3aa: CASSRQLMNTEAFF
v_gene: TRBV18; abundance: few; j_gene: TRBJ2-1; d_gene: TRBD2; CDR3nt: TGTGCCAGCTCACCTCTGGCGGGAGTAGGTAGTAATGAGCAGTTCTTC; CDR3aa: CASSPLAGVGSNEQFF
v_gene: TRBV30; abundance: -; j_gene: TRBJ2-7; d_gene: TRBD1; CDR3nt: TGTGCCTGGAGCGAAACCGGACAGGGACGAGACGAGCAGTACTTC; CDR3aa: CAWSETGQGRDEQYF
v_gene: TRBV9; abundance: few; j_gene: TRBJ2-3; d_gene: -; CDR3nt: TGTGCCAGCAGCGTAGCAGGGGTTAGCACAGATACGCAGTATTTT; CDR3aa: CASSVAGVSTDTQYF
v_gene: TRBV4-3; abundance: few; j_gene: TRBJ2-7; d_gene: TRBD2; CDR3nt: TGCGCCAGCAGCTCCGGGACTAGCTGGGGCTACGAGCAGTACTTC; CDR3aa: CASSSGTSWGYEQYF
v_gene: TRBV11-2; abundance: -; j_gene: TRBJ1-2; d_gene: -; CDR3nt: TGTGCCAGCAGCTTAGATCTGGTCAGCTATGGCTACACCTTC; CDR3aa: CASSLDLVSYGYTF
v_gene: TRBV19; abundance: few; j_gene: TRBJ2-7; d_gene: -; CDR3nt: TGTGCCAGTAGTATCCAAGCTTCCTACGAGCAGTACTTC; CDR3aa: CASSIQASYEQYF
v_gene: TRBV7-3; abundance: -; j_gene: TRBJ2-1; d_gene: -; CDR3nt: TGTGCCAGCAGCCCGAATCCTAGCGTAAAGACCTACAATGAGCAGTTCTTC; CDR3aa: CASSPNPSVKTYNEQFF
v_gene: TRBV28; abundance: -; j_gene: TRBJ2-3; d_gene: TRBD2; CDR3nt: TGTGCCAGCGGACTAGCGGGAGTACAAGATACGCAGTATTTT; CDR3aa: CASGLAGVQDTQYF
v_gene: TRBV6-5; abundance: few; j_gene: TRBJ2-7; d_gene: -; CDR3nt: TGCTCCGCAGGCGGGACAGCCTCCTACGAGCAGTACTTC; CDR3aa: CSAGGTASYEQYF
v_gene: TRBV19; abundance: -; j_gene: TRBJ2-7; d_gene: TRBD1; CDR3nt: TGTGCCACAGACAGGGGGTCCGAGCAGTACTTC; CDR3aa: CATDRGSEQYF
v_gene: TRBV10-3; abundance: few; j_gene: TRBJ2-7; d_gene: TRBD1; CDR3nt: TGTGCCATCACTACGGGACAGAACTACGAGCAGTACTTC; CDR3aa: CAITTGQNYEQYF
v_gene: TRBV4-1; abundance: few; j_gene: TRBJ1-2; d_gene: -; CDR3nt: TGCGCCAGCAGCCCCGGAGGGAGCCTTAACTATGGCTACACCTTC; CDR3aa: CASSPGGSLNYGYTF
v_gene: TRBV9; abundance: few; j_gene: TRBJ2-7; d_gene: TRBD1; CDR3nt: TGTGCCAGCAGCGTAGAGACAGGGGAGGACTACGAGCAGTACTTC; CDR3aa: CASSVETGEDYEQYF
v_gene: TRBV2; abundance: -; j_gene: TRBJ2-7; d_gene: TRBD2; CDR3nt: TGTGCCAGCGGACACCGGGGACTAGCCGGCGAGCAGTACTTC; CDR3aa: CASGHRGLAGEQYF
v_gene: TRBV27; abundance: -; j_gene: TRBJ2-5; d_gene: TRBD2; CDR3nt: TGTGCCAGCAGTGCGGTCCGGACTAGCGGATCCCAAGAGACCCAGTACTTC; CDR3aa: CASSAVRTSGSQETQYF
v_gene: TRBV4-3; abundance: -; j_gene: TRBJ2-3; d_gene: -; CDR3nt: TGCGCCAGCAGCCAAGGTTTCGGGGGTCCAGATACGCAGTATTTT; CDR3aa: CASSQGFGGPDTQYF
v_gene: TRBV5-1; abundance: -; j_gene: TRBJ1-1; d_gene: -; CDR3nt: TGCGCCAGCAGCTTGGACGGCGGCGCTGAAGCTTTCTTT; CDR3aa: CASSLDGGAEAFF
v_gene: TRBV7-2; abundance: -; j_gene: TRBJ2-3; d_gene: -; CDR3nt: TGTGCCAGCAGCTCGAACAGGATTAGCACAGATACGCAGTATTTT; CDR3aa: CASSSNRISTDTQYF
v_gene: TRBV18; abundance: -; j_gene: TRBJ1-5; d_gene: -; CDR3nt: TGTGCCAGCTCACCCCGGGACAACAATCAGCCCCAGCATTTT; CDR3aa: CASSPRDNNQPQHF
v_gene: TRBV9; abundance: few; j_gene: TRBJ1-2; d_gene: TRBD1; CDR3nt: TGTGCCAGCAGCGTAGGAGGGACAGGCTCCAACTATGGCTACACCTTC; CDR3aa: CASSVGGTGSNYGYTF
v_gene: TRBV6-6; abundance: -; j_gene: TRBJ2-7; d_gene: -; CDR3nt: TGTGCCAGCAGTCGCCGGTACGAGCAGTACTTC; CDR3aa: CASSRRYEQYF
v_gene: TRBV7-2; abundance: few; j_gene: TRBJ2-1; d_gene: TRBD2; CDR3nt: TGTGCCAGCACCACACGTAGGGCGGGAGGAGACAATGAGCAGTTCTTC; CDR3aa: CASTTRRAGGDNEQFF
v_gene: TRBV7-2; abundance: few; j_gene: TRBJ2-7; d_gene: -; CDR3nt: TGTGCCAGCAGCATAGACTCGGACGAGCAGTACTTC; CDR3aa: CASSIDSDEQYF
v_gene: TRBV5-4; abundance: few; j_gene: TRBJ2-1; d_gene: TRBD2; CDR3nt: TGTGCCAGCAGCGCGATTAGGACTAGCGGAGACAATGAGCAGTTCTTC; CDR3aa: CASSAIRTSGDNEQFF
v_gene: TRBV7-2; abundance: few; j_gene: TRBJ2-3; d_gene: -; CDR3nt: TGTGCCAGCAGCAAAGAGTATGCAGATACGCAGTATTTT; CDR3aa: CASSKEYADTQYF
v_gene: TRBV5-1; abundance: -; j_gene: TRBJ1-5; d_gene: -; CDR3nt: TGCGCCAGCAGCCTTGACAGTAATCAGCCCCAGCATTTT; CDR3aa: CASSLDSNQPQHF
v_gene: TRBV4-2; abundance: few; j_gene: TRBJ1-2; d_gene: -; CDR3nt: TGTGCCAGCAGCCAAGTGGAGACCGGAGGGCCAGCTCGTGGCTACACCTTC; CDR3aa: CASSQVETGGPARGYTF
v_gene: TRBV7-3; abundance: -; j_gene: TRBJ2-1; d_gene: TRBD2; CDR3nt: TGTGCCAGCAGCTTAACGAAGACTAGCGGGAGCTCCTACAATGAGCAGTTCTTC; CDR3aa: CASSLTKTSGSSYNEQFF